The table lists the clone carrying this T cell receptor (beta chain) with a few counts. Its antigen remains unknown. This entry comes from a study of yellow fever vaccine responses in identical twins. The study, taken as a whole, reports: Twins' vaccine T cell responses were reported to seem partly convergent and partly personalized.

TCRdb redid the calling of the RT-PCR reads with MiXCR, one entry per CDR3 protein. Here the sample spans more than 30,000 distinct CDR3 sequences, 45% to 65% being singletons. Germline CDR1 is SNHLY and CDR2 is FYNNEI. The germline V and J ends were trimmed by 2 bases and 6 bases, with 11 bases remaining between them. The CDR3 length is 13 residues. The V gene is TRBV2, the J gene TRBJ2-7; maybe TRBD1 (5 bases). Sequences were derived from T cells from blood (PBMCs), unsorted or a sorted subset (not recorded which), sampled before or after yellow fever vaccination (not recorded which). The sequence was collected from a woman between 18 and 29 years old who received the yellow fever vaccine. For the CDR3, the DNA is TGTGCCAGCAGTGAAAGGGGTCTCCTCGAGCAGTACTTC. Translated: CASSERGLLEQYF.